This passage covers 7 T cell receptor beta chains from one sample sequenced in a study of blood T cell repertoires in COVID-19. TCRdb's copy holds only in-frame clones and misses some; the assay was immunoSEQ multiplex PCR. The data hold 230,000 or so clones, with about 85% observed a single time. The material sequenced was PBMCs or T cells enriched from blood (not recorded which). All receptors come from a woman in her forties or fifties who had been exposed to COVID-19.

This chain joins TRBV19 and TRBJ1-6; TRBD1 is a possible D gene (6 bases). Trimming pared 10 bases from V and 4 bases from J, leaving 17 bases between. Germline V lookup: CDR1 LNHDA, CDR2 SQIVND (reference sequence). This CDR3 is built from 15 residues. The CDR3 sequence is CATRGGPAYNSPLHF. The CDR3 DNA sequence: TGTGCCACACGGGGGGGGCCTGCTTATAATTCACCCCTCCACTTT.

V usage is TRBV5-1 and J usage is TRBJ2-5; 9 positions agree with TRBD2. Germline V lookup: CDR1 SGHRS, CDR2 YFSETQ. V lost 5 bases, J lost 3 bases, and 5 bases stayed unmatched. This CDR3 is built from 14 residues. Here the CDR3 DNA reads TGCGCCAGCAGAAGGACTAGCGTGGAAGAGACCCAGTACTTC. Translation: CASRRTSVEETQYF.

The chain carries TRBV28 and TRBJ1-2; D call uncertain. Germline V gene sequence: CDR1 MDHEN, CDR2 SYDVKM. V dropped 6 bases and J dropped 4 bases, with 15 bases sitting between them. This CDR3 has 14 residues. CDR3 sequence reads: CASRGAHTGYGYTF. The DNA for the CDR3 is TGTGCCAGCAGGGGTGCCCATACGGGCTATGGCTACACCTTC.

This clone has a handful of counts. V is TRBV7-9 and J is TRBJ2-3; D is unresolved. Germline assignment: CDR1 SEHNR and CDR2 FQNEAQ (reference sequence). CDR3 size: 12 residues. V was shortened by 3 bases and J by 9 bases, with 10 bases between the two germline ends. The CDR3 bases are TGTGCCAGCAGCTTGCAGGAAAGCACGCAGTATTTT. This sequence encodes CASSLQESTQYF.

Only one count was recorded for this clone. The chain is built from TRBV27 and TRBJ2-7; possibly TRBD1 for D (6 bases). CDR1 and CDR2 (germline): MNHEY, SMNVEV (reference sequence). V lost 3 bases and J lost 6, with 15 bases in between. The CDR3 runs to 14 residues. This chain's CDR3 is CASSFRGESAEQYF. The CDR3 DNA reads as TGTGCCAGCAGTTTCAGGGGAGAGTCGGCCGAGCAGTACTTC.

CDR3 coding DNA: TGTGCCACCAGTGATTATGGAGGGCCTGGAAACACCATATATTTT. Its translation is CATSDYGGPGNTIYF. The chain uses TRBV24-1 and TRBJ1-3; D remains unclear. This CDR3 spans 15 amino acids. Germline CDR1 and CDR2: KGHDR and SFDVKD. V was trimmed by 2 bases and J by 2 bases, leaving 9 bases between them.

The chain joins TRBV6-6 to TRBJ1-4, with 7 positions matching TRBD1. Germline CDR1 and CDR2: MNHNY and SVGAGI (reference sequence). CDR3 length: 15 residues. V dropped 6 bases and J dropped 7; count of bases not matched to a gene: 11. CDR3 residues: CASRLSRQGPEKLFF. CDR3 bases: TGTGCCAGCAGACTCTCCCGACAGGGACCTGAAAAACTGTTTTTT.